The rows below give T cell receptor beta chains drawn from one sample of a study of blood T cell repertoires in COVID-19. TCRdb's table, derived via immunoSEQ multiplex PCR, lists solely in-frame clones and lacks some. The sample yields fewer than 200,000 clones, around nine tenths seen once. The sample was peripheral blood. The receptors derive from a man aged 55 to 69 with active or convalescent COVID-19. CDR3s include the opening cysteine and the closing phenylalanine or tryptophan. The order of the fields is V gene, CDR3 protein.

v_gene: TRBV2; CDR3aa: CASSDQLAAETQYF
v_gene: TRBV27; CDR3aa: CASSFGQGEAFF
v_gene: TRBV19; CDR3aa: CASSITGKAQPQHF
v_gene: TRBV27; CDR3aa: CASSLRGQGRNSPLHF
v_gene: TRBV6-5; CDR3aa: CASRNTVAQYF
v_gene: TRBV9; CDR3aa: CASSQGGNYGYTF
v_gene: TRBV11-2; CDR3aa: CASRQSSGIYEQYF
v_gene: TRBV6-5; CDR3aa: CASSYRGLGTEAFF
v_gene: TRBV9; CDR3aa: CASSLQTGGRTDTQYF
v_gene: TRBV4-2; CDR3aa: CASSQARVTGELFF
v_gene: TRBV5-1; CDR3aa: CASSLVAGQGFGYTF
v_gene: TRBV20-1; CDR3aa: CSASQGNTIYF
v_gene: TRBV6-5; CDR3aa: CASRTGVAKNIQYF
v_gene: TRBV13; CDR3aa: CASSHHREGSYGYTF
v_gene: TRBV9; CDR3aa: CASSVGQNNSPLHF
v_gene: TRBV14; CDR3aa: CASSQVYGGRGEQYF
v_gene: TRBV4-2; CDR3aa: CASSRRGGDENSPLHF
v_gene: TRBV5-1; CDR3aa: CASSLGAGANVLTF
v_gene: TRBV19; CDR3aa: CASRTGTGRNTEAFF
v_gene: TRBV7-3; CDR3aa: CASSLGRNTEAFF
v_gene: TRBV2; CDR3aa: CASSPQGWTEAFF
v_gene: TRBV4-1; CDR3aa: CASSQDERGGAETQYF
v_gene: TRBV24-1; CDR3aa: CATSDFAPIKTGRGYTF
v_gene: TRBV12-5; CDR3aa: CASGLDYSGGAVYEQYF
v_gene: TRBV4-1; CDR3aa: CASSQRDRGYEQYF
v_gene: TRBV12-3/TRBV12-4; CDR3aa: CASSLALEATQYF
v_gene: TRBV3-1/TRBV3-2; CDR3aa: CASSLRPGQGANLAKNIQYF
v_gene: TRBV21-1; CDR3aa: CASSRPQGSLWPLHF
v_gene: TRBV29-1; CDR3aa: CSVEEEGQGTLPGANVLTF
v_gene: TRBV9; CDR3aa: CASSERTGNNSPLHF
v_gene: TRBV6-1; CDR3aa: CASSEAGRGSYGYTF
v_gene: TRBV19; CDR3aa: CASSMPLRHVEGYTF
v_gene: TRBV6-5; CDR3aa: CASSYLGQGLTYEQYF
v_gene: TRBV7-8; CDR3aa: CASSRTSGAGEQYF
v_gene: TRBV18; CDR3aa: CASSPRGGPNQPQHF
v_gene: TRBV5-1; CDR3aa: CASSSMGGQETQYF
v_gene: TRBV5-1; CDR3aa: CASSSTGSSGNTIYF
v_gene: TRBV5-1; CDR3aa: CASSGIAAGTAEQYF
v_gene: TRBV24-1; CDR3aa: CATSETMDGEETQYF
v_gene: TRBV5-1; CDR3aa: CASSLVGGGATNEKLFF
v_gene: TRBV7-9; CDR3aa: CASSFGGSGPQETQYF
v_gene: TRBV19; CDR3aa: CASSTRQGRTGELFF
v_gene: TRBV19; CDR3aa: CASRSGTSGVNEQFF
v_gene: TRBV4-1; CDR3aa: CASSQGGETDTQYF